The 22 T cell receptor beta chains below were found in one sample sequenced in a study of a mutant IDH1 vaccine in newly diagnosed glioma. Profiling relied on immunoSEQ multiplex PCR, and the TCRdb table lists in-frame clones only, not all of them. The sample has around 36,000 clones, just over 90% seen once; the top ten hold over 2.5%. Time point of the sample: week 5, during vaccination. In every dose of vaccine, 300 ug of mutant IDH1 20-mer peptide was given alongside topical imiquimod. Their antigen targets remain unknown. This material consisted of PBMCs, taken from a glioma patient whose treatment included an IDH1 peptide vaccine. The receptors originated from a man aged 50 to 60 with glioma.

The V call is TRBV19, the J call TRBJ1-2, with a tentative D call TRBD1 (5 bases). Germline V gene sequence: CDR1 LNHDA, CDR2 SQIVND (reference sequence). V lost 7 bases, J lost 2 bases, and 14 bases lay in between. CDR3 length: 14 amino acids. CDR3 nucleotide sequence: TGTGCCAGTAAAAAAGCGGGGCCGAACTATGGCTACACCTTC. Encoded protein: CASKKAGPNYGYTF.

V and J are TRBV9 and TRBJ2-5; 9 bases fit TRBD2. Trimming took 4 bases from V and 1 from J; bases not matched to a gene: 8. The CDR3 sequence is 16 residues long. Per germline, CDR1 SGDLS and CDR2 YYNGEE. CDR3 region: CASSPRTSDIQETQYF. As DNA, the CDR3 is TGTGCCAGCAGCCCTCGGACTAGCGATATCCAAGAGACCCAGTACTTC.

CDR3 nucleotide sequence: TGTGCCAGCAGAACCAGGGGAACGAACACTGAAGCTTTCTTT. Its protein product is CASRTRGTNTEAFF. The chain employs TRBV2 and TRBJ1-1, with D perhaps matching TRBD1 (6 bases). V lost 6 bases to trimming and J lost 1 base, with 12 bases between them. CDR3 length: 14 amino acids. The germline gives CDR1 SNHLY, CDR2 FYNNEI.

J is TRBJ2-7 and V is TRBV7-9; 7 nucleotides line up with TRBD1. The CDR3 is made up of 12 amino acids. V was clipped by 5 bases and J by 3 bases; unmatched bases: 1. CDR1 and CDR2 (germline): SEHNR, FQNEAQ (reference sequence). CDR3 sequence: CASSPGGYEQYF. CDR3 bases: TGTGCCAGCAGCCCAGGGGGCTACGAGCAGTACTTC. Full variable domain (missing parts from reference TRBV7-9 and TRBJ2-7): DTGVSQNPRHKITKRGQNVTFRCDPISEHNRLYWYRQTLGQGPEFLTYFQNEAQLEKSRLLSDRFSAERPKGSFSTLEIQRTEQGDSAMYLCASSPGGYEQYFGPGTRLTVT.

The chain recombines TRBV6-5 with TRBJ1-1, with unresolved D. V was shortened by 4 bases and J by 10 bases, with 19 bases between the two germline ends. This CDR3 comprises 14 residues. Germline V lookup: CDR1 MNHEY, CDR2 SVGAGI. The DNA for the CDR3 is TGTGCCAGCAGTTCCCATCCCGGGGAACTGGGAGCTTTCTTT. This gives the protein CASSSHPGELGAFF.

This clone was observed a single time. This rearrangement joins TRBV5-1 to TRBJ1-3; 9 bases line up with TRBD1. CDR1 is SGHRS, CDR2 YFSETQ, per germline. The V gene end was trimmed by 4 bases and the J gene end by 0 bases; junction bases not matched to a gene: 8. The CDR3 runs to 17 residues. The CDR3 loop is CASSVGQGSNSGNTIYF. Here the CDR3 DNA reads TGCGCCAGCAGCGTGGGACAGGGATCAAACTCTGGAAACACCATATATTTT. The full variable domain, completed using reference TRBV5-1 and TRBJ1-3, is KAGVTQTPRYLIKTRGQQVTLSCSPISGHRSVSWYQQTPGQGLQFLFEYFSETQRNKGNFPGRFSGRQFSNSRSEMNVSTLELGDSALYLCASSVGQGSNSGNTIYFGEGSWLTVV.

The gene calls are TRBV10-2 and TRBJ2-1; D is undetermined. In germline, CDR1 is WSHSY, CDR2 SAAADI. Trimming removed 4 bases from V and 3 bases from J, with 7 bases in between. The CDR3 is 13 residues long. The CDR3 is CASSVVNYNEQFF. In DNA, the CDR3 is TGCGCCAGCAGTGTTGTCAACTACAATGAGCAGTTCTTC.

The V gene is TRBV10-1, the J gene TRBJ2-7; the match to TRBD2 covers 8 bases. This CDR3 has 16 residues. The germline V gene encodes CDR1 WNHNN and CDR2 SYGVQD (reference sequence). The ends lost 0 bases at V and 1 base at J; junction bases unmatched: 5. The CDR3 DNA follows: TGCGCCAGCAGTGAGTCGCGGGTAGCGGGGTCCTACGAGCAGTACTTC. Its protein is CASSESRVAGSYEQYF.

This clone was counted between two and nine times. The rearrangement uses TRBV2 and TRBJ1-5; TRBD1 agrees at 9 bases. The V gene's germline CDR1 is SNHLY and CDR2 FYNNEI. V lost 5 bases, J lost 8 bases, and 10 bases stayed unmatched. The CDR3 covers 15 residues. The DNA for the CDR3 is TGTGCCAGCAGTAGGGTTCCGGGACAGGGTGAGCCCCAGCATTTT. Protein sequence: CASSRVPGQGEPQHF.

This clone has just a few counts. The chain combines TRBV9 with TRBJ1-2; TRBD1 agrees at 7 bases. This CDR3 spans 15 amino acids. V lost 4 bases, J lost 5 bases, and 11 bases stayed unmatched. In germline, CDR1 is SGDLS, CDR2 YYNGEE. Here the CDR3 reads CASSTGTVGSYGYTF. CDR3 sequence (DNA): TGTGCCAGCAGCACCGGGACAGTGGGTTCTTATGGCTACACCTTC.

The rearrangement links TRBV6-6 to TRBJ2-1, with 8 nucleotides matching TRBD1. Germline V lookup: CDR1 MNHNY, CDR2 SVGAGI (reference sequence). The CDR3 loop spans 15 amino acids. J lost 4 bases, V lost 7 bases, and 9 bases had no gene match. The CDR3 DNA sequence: TGTGCCAGCATCCCGTGGGGGACAGGTTACAATGAGCAGTTCTTC. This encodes CASIPWGTGYNEQFF.

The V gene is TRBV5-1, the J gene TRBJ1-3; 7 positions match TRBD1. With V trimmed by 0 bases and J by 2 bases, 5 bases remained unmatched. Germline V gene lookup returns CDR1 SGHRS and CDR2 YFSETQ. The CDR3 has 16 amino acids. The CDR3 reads CASSLDGQGAGNTIYF. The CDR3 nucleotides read TGCGCCAGCAGCTTGGACGGGCAGGGGGCTGGAAACACCATATATTTT. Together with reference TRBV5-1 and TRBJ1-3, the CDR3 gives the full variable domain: KAGVTQTPRYLIKTRGQQVTLSCSPISGHRSVSWYQQTPGQGLQFLFEYFSETQRNKGNFPGRFSGRQFSNSRSEMNVSTLELGDSALYLCASSLDGQGAGNTIYFGEGSWLTVV.

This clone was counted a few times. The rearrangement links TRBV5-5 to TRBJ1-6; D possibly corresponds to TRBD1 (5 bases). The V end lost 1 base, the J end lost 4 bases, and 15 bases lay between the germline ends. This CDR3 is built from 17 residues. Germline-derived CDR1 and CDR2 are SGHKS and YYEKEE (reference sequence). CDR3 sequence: CASSLYGGNTYNSPLHF. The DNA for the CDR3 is TGTGCCAGCAGCTTGTATGGGGGAAACACTTATAATTCACCCCTCCACTTT.

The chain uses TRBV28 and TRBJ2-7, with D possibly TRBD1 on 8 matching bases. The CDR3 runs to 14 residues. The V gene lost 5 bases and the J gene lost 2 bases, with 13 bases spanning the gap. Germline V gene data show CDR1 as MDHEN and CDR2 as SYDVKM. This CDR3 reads CASSNRGGTYEQYF. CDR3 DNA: TGTGCCAGCAGTAACAGGGGGGGGACCTACGAGCAGTACTTC.

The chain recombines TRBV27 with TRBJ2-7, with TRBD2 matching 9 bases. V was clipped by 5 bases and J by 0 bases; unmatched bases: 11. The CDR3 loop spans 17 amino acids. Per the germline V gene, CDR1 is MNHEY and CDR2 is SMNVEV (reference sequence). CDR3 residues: CASSTRSTSGRSYEQYF. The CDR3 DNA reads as TGTGCCAGCAGTACCCGGTCCACTAGCGGGCGCTCCTACGAGCAGTACTTC.

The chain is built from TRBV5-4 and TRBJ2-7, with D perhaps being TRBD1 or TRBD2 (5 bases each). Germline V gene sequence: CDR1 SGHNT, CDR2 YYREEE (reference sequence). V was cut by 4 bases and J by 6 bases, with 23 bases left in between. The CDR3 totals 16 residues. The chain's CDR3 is CASSGSSFQGSLEQYF. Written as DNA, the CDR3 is TGTGCCAGCAGCGGATCTAGCTTTCAGGGCAGCCTCGAGCAGTACTTC.

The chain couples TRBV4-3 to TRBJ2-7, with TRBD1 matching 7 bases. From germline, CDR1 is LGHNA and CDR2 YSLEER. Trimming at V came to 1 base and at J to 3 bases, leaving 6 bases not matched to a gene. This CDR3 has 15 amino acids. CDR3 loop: CASSQGQGGHYEQYF. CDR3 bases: TGCGCCAGCAGCCAAGGACAGGGTGGACACTACGAGCAGTACTTC.

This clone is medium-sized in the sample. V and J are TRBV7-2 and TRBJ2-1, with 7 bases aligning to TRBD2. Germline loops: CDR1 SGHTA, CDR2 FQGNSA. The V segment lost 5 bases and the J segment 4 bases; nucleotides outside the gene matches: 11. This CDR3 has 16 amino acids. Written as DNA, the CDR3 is TGTGCCAGCAGCCTCGCGGGGCGGGGGAGATACAATGAGCAGTTCTTC. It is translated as CASSLAGRGRYNEQFF.

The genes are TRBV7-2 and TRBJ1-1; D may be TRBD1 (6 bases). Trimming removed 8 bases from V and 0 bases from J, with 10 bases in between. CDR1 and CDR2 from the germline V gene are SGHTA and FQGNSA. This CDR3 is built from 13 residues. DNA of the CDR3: TGTGCCAGCGGCGGACAGCTGAACACTGAAGCTTTCTTT. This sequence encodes CASGGQLNTEAFF.

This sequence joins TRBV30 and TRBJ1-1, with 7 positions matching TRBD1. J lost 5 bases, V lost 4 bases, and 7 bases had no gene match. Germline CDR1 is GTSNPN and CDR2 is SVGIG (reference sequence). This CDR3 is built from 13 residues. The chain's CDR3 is CAWTRGVRTEAFF. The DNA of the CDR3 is TGTGCCTGGACCAGGGGGGTCAGGACTGAAGCTTTCTTT.

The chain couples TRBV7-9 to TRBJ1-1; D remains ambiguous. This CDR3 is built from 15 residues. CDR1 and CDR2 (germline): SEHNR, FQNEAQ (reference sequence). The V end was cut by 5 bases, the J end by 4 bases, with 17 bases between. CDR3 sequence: CASSAQGSGGTEAFF. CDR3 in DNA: TGTGCCAGCAGCGCGCAAGGCAGCGGAGGCACTGAAGCTTTCTTT.

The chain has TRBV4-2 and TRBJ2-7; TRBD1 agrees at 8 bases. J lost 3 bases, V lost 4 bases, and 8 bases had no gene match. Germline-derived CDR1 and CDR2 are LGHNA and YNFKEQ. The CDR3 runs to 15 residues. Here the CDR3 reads CASSPKGTGGYEQYF. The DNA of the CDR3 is TGTGCCAGCAGCCCGAAGGGGACAGGCGGCTACGAGCAGTACTTC.